This T cell receptor (beta chain) is from a study of control samples from healthy donors and cancer patients. Libraries were prepared by immunoSEQ multiplex PCR; TCRdb keeps only in-frame clonotypes and omits some of them. This table holds about 92,000 clones, almost 85% found once. The CDR3 extends over 16 amino acids. Looked up from germline, CDR1 is MNHEY and CDR2 is SMNVEV (reference sequence). Trimming took off 2 bases at V and 2 bases at J, with 10 bases between the two ends. V is TRBV27 and J is TRBJ1-6; D is unclear. The sequenced material came from blood. The receptor was derived from a woman aged 55-69 years in good health. Here the CDR3 DNA reads TGTGCCAGCAGTTTAAGTGTAGCAGCCTATAATTCACCCCTCCACTTT. Protein: CASSLSVAAYNSPLHF.